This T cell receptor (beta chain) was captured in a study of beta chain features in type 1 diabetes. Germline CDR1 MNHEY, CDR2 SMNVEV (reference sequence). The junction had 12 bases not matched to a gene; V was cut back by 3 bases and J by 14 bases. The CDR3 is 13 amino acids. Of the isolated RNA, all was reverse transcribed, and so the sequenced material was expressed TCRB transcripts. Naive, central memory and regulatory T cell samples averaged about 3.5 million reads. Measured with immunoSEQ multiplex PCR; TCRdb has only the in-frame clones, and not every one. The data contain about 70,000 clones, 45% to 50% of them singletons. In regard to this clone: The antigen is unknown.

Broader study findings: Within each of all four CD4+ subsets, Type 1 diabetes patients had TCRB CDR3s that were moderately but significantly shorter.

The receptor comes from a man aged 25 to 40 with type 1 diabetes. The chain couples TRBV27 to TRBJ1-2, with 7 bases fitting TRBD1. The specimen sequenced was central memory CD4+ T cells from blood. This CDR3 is CASSFAPEGASTF. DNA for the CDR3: TGTGCCAGCAGTTTTGCCCCCGAGGGGGCGAGTACCTTC.